Listed below are T cell receptor beta chains from one sample, sequenced in a study of T cells in Graves' hyperthyroidism and ophthalmopathy. MiXCR, run by TCRdb on the multiplex PCR reads, gives a single entry per CDR3 protein. The sample comprises around 600,000 distinct CDR3 sequences, 12% to 15% of which are singletons, and roughly 7% rests with the top ten. The sequencing sample was made of blood. The source is a woman aged 18-29 years with Graves' ophthalmopathy. Both conserved end residues are part of each CDR3. The D gene is left open where the match is weak. Size is stated for part of the rows, as once, few or many counts, or as a class when the clone is expanded.

clone_size,d_call,j_call,v_call,cdr3_aa,cdr3_nt
many,-,TRBJ1-5,TRBV24-1,CATIALFNQPQHF,TGTGCCACCATAGCTCTTTTTAATCAGCCCCAGCATTTT
few,TRBD1,TRBJ1-6,TRBV3-1,CASSQVTGGNSPLHF,TGTGCCAGCAGCCAAGTAACAGGGGGGAATTCACCCCTCCACTTT
many,-,TRBJ1-4,TRBV4-2,CASSQDGGGTNEKLFF,TGTGCCAGCAGCCAAGATGGAGGTGGTACTAATGAAAAACTGTTTTTT
many,TRBD1,TRBJ1-4,TRBV2,CASSEFDRGNEKLFF,TGTGCCAGCAGTGAGTTTGACAGGGGGAATGAAAAACTGTTTTTT
-,TRBD2,TRBJ2-7,TRBV30,CAWSVEGLAGEGSYEQYF,TGTGCCTGGAGTGTAGAGGGACTAGCGGGAGAGGGGTCCTACGAGCAGTACTTC
many,-,TRBJ2-1,TRBV10-3,CAISEPAPRGNEQFF,TGTGCCATCAGTGAACCAGCCCCCCGGGGGAATGAGCAGTTCTTC
-,-,TRBJ1-1,TRBV7-9,CASSSPGARGRGMNTEAFF,TGTGCCAGCAGCTCCCCGGGGGCAAGGGGTAGAGGAATGAACACTGAAGCTTTCTTT
many,TRBD1,TRBJ1-1,TRBV6-1,CASRETGFTEAFF,TGTGCCAGCAGGGAGACAGGGTTCACTGAAGCTTTCTTT
-,TRBD1,TRBJ1-4,TRBV12-3/TRBV12-4,CASSLGLPGQGNEKLFF,TGTGCCAGCAGTTTGGGGCTCCCGGGACAGGGAAATGAAAAACTGTTTTTT
-,-,TRBJ2-2,TRBV9,CASSVGISLMTGELFF,TGTGCCAGCAGCGTAGGTATTTCCTTAATGACCGGGGAGCTGTTTTTT
few,-,TRBJ2-3,TRBV30,CAWRAGYGVDTQYF,TGTGCCTGGAGAGCGGGTTACGGTGTGGATACGCAGTATTTT
many,-,TRBJ2-1,TRBV6-2/TRBV6-3,CASSWERASYNEQFF,TGTGCCAGCAGTTGGGAGCGGGCCTCCTACAATGAGCAGTTCTTC
many,TRBD1,TRBJ1-5,TRBV24-1,CATSDSGQGHQPQHF,TGTGCCACCAGTGACTCCGGACAGGGACATCAGCCCCAGCATTTT
few,-,TRBJ2-2,TRBV20-1,CSASARLLTRTAELFF,TGCAGTGCTAGTGCTCGACTACTTACACGAACCGCGGAGCTGTTTTTT
many,-,TRBJ2-7,TRBV6-1,CASSPGPIDGYEQYF,TGTGCCAGCAGTCCCGGGCCAATAGACGGATACGAGCAGTACTTC
many,TRBD1,TRBJ2-7,TRBV28,CASSSTGTGGIYEQYF,TGTGCCAGCAGTTCGACCGGGACAGGGGGGATCTACGAGCAGTACTTC
-,-,TRBJ2-1,TRBV6-4,CASSAAPGTYEQFF,TGTGCCAGCAGTGCAGCCCCGGGAACCTACGAGCAGTTCTTC
-,-,TRBJ2-7,TRBV30,CAWSGPSGAYEQYF,TGTGCCTGGAGCGGTCCCTCAGGGGCCTACGAGCAGTACTTC
-,TRBD1,TRBJ2-7,TRBV7-9,CASSFRGGWAYEQYF,TGTGCCAGCAGCTTTCGAGGGGGCTGGGCCTACGAGCAGTACTTC
many,TRBD2,TRBJ2-1,TRBV28,CASSSSLAGVYNEQFF,TGTGCCAGCAGTTCGTCACTAGCGGGAGTTTACAATGAGCAGTTCTTC
many,-,TRBJ2-2,TRBV29-1,CSGRGGANTGELFF,TGCAGCGGAAGGGGGGGGGCGAACACCGGGGAGCTGTTTTTT
many,-,TRBJ2-1,TRBV5-1,CASSFGDGRYNEQFF,TGCGCCAGCAGCTTCGGGGACGGTAGATACAATGAGCAGTTCTTC
few,-,TRBJ1-1,TRBV6-1,CASSEQPPGDTEAFF,TGTGCCAGCAGCGAACAACCCCCAGGGGACACTGAAGCTTTCTTT
many,-,TRBJ1-2,TRBV6-2/TRBV6-3,CASSYADYGYTF,TGTGCCAGCAGTTACGCCGACTATGGCTACACCTTC
many,-,TRBJ2-3,TRBV2,CASSDFRDRSTDTQYF,TGTGCCAGCAGTGATTTCCGGGACCGAAGCACAGATACGCAGTATTTT
-,-,TRBJ2-2,TRBV27,CASSFGVANTGELFF,TGTGCCAGCAGTTTTGGCGTCGCGAACACCGGGGAGCTGTTTTTT
many,-,TRBJ1-5,TRBV6-1,CASSEWGGTLSNQPQHF,TGTGCCAGCAGTGAGTGGGGGGGGACACTTAGCAATCAGCCCCAGCATTTT
few,-,TRBJ2-3,TRBV20-1,CSARARGLRADTQYF,TGCAGTGCTAGAGCAAGGGGACTTCGGGCAGATACGCAGTATTTT
many,-,TRBJ1-5,TRBV6-2/TRBV6-3,CASGKAYSNQPQHF,TGTGCCAGCGGAAAGGCCTATAGCAATCAGCCCCAGCATTTT
few,TRBD1,TRBJ2-2,TRBV24-1,CATSEWTGGKTGELFF,TGTGCCACCAGTGAGTGGACAGGGGGGAAAACCGGGGAGCTGTTTTTT
many,-,TRBJ2-7,TRBV30,CAWSWGYEQYF,TGTGCCTGGAGTTGGGGGTACGAGCAGTACTTC
-,-,TRBJ2-7,TRBV5-1,CASSLLAGQIYEQYF,TGCGCCAGCAGCTTATTGGCGGGACAGATTTACGAGCAGTACTTC
many,TRBD2,TRBJ2-1,TRBV6-1,CASSVPSGWRNEQFF,TGTGCCAGCAGTGTACCTAGCGGGTGGAGGAATGAGCAGTTCTTC
many,-,TRBJ1-1,TRBV12-3/TRBV12-4,CASIWRGGNTEAFF,TGTGCCAGCATCTGGAGGGGGGGGAACACTGAAGCTTTCTTT
-,TRBD2,TRBJ2-1,TRBV2,CAGRSGPSSYNEQFF,TGTGCCGGCCGTAGCGGGCCTAGCTCCTACAATGAGCAGTTCTTC
-,-,TRBJ2-1,TRBV30,CAWSVLALEQFF,TGTGCCTGGAGTGTATTGGCTCTTGAGCAGTTCTTC
many,-,TRBJ1-1,TRBV4-1,CASSQERQDPGKAFF,TGCGCCAGCAGCCAAGAAAGGCAGGACCCTGGAAAAGCTTTCTTT
-,-,TRBJ2-2,TRBV19,CASSILAGYTGELFF,TGTGCCAGTAGTATCTTGGCAGGGTATACCGGGGAGCTGTTTTTT
few,TRBD2,TRBJ2-7,TRBV27,CASSLSILAGAHEQYF,TGTGCCAGCAGTTTATCTATCCTAGCGGGAGCCCACGAGCAGTACTTC
few,-,TRBJ1-1,TRBV4-2,CASSQAVGTEAFF,TGTGCCAGCAGCCAAGCCGTGGGCACTGAAGCTTTCTTT